This passage covers 20 T cell receptor beta chains from one sample sequenced in a study of CD4+ T cells in melanoma. Some clones are missing from TCRdb's copy, which holds only in-frame ones; the method was immunoSEQ multiplex PCR. The table has approximately 9,500 clones, about 59% seen once. Sequenced input: cells from a culture (not recorded whether cultured in vitro). The receptors shown here come from a human donor with melanoma.

This clone was detected a few times. The rearrangement joins TRBV15 to TRBJ1-5; D gene unclear. Trimming took 8 bases from V and 5 from J, leaving 13 bases between them. Germline assignment: CDR1 LNHNV and CDR2 YYDKDF (reference sequence). CDR3 length: 13 residues. In nucleotides, the CDR3 is TGTGCCACCGCGATCCAAAGGGATCAGCCCCAGCATTTT. The encoded protein is CATAIQRDQPQHF.

This clone was counted a few times. V gene TRBV28 combines with J gene TRBJ2-3; 10 bases fit TRBD2. This CDR3 region has 16 residues. Germline V gene sequence: CDR1 MDHEN, CDR2 SYDVKM. V gave up 4 bases and J gave up 0 bases; unmatched junction bases: 4. The DNA for the CDR3 is TGTGCCAGCAGTTCCGCTAGCGGGGGCAGCACAGATACGCAGTATTTT. Amino acid sequence: CASSSASGGSTDTQYF.

In this sample, this clone turned up a few times. This chain connects TRBV5-1 to TRBJ2-1; D call uncertain. Looked up from germline, CDR1 is SGHRS and CDR2 is YFSETQ. There are 15 residues in the CDR3. V lost 0 bases to trimming and J lost 0 bases, with 7 bases between them. In DNA, the CDR3 is TGCGCCAGCAGCTTGGGGCGGCTCTCCTACAATGAGCAGTTCTTC. It yields the protein CASSLGRLSYNEQFF.

The chain is built from TRBV4-1 and TRBJ2-1; 7 positions agree with TRBD1. The CDR3 has 19 amino acids. V gave up 3 bases and J gave up 4 bases; unmatched junction bases: 18. Germline V gene data show CDR1 as MGHRA and CDR2 as YSYEKL. The CDR3 here is CASSHRSFRDRDLYNEQFF. For the CDR3, the DNA is TGCGCCAGCAGCCATAGAAGTTTCCGGGACAGAGATTTATACAATGAGCAGTTCTTC.

The V gene is TRBV7-9, the J gene TRBJ2-5, with 10 bases fitting TRBD2. Germline V CDR1 and CDR2: SEHNR, FQNEAQ (reference sequence). Trimming removed 5 bases from V and 5 bases from J; junction bases left unmatched: 8. The CDR3 is made up of 15 amino acids. The CDR3 reads CASSPSGGGGETQYF. The CDR3 coding sequence is TGTGCCAGCAGCCCTAGCGGGGGAGGTGGTGAGACCCAGTACTTC.

This sequence joins TRBV7-3 and TRBJ1-1, with D perhaps matching TRBD1 (6 bases). Germline-derived CDR1 and CDR2 are SGHTA and FQGTGA. This CDR3 has 13 amino acids. V was cut by 5 bases and J by 11 bases, with 18 bases left in between. In DNA form, the CDR3 reads TGTGCCAGCAGCCGGACAGTTAACCACATTGCTTTCTTT. Residues: CASSRTVNHIAFF.

The chain couples TRBV6-1 to TRBJ2-7; D gene ambiguous. This CDR3 contains 15 residues. Germline loops: CDR1 MNHNS, CDR2 SASEGT. The ends were cut back, 4 bases at V and 3 bases at J, with 16 bases in the middle. CDR3 DNA sequence: TGTGCCAGCAGTGTCAGAGGATCTCTCCTCTACGAGCAGTACTTC. Translated: CASSVRGSLLYEQYF.

The gene calls are TRBV2 and TRBJ1-1; D is ambiguous. Per germline, CDR1 SNHLY and CDR2 FYNNEI. V was shortened by 2 bases and J by 1 base, with 5 bases between the two germline ends. This CDR3 contains 13 residues. In DNA form, the CDR3 reads TGTGCCAGCAGTGAATGGCAGAACACTGAAGCTTTCTTT. Amino acid sequence: CASSEWQNTEAFF.

The chain carries TRBV12-5 and TRBJ2-2; possibly TRBD2 for D (7 bases). Germline CDR1 and CDR2: LGHNT and FRNRAP. The CDR3 runs 19 residues. V gave up 2 bases and J gave up 8 bases, with 27 bases separating them. CDR3 DNA: TGTGCTAGTGGTTTGACACCTCTTGGTGGCGGGGGCTTAGGGGGGGAGCTGTTTTTT. Protein: CASGLTPLGGGGLGGELFF.

The CDR3 is CASSLARGGRTNTEAFF. The CDR3 nucleotides read TGCGCCAGCAGCTTGGCCCGGGGGGGTCGGACGAACACTGAAGCTTTCTTT. The gene calls are TRBV5-1 and TRBJ1-1, with a possible D match to TRBD1 (5 bases). There are 17 residues in the CDR3. The V end was cut by 0 bases, the J end by 1 base, with 16 bases between. Germline V gives CDR1 SGHRS, CDR2 YFSETQ.

The rearrangement uses TRBV5-1 and TRBJ2-3; 13 bases are a match to TRBD2. V was clipped by 0 bases and J by 1 base; unmatched bases: 11. This CDR3 has 20 amino acids. Looked up from germline, CDR1 is SGHRS and CDR2 is YFSETQ. The CDR3 loop is CASSLALTSGGPGGTDTQYF. As DNA, the CDR3 is TGCGCCAGCAGCTTGGCCTTGACTAGCGGGGGGCCCGGGGGCACAGATACGCAGTATTTT.

The J gene is TRBJ1-5, the V gene TRBV19, with 8 nucleotides matching TRBD1. V dropped 6 bases and J dropped 4; count of bases not matched to a gene: 8. This CDR3 spans 15 amino acids. The germline CDR1 and CDR2 sequences are LNHDA and SQIVND (reference sequence). The CDR3 sequence is CASSPGDRGNQPQHF. The CDR3 nucleotides are TGTGCCAGTAGCCCCGGCGACAGGGGTAATCAGCCCCAGCATTTT.

This clone was recorded once. J is TRBJ1-2 and V is TRBV6-1, with a weak D call TRBD1 (6 bases). V was shortened by 3 bases and J by 4 bases, with 15 bases between the two germline ends. Germline assignment: CDR1 MNHNS and CDR2 SASEGT. This CDR3 contains 15 residues. The CDR3 DNA reads TGTGCCAGCAGTGATTTCTCCGGGACAAGCTATGGCTACACCTTC. It codes for CASSDFSGTSYGYTF.

The rearrangement links TRBV7-8 to TRBJ2-2; 7 bases fit TRBD2. The V segment lost 5 bases and the J segment 0 bases; nucleotides outside the gene matches: 9. CDR1 and CDR2 from the germline V gene are SGHVS and FQNEAQ. The CDR3 extends over 17 amino acids. The CDR3 loop reads CASSQRWEGANTGELFF. CDR3 DNA sequence: TGTGCCAGCAGCCAACGGTGGGAGGGCGCGAACACCGGGGAGCTGTTTTTT.

The chain combines TRBV18 with TRBJ2-7; D possibly corresponds to TRBD2 (6 bases). Germline CDR1 KGHSH, CDR2 LQKENI. The CDR3 totals 14 residues. Between the trimmed V and J ends, which lost 3 bases and 2 bases, there was a span of 11 bases. The CDR3 DNA reads as TGTGCCAGCTCACCGGGAGGAGGGACCTACGAGCAGTACTTC. Amino acids: CASSPGGGTYEQYF.

This chain connects TRBV7-9 to TRBJ1-1; D possibly corresponds to TRBD1 (6 bases). Germline V gene sequence: CDR1 SEHNR, CDR2 FQNEAQ (reference sequence). The CDR3 totals 12 residues. V lost 3 bases and J 4 bases, leaving 6 bases between the germline ends. CDR3 sequence: CASSLTGTEAFF. The CDR3 coding sequence is TGTGCCAGCAGCTTGACAGGCACTGAAGCTTTCTTT.

This chain joins TRBV13 and TRBJ2-1, with TRBD2 identical over 7 bases. CDR3 length: 15 residues. V shed 5 bases and J 9 bases; nucleotides not matched to a gene: 13. Germline CDR1 and CDR2: PRHDT and FYEKMQ (reference sequence). Here the CDR3 reads CASSTRTRALSEQFF. The CDR3, as DNA: TGTGCCAGCAGCACCCGGACTAGGGCACTCTCTGAGCAGTTCTTC. Combining the CDR3 with reference TRBV13 and TRBJ2-1 gives the whole variable domain AAGVIQSPRHLIKEKRETATLKCYPIPRHDTVYWYQQGPGQDPQFLISFYEKMQSDKGSIPDRFSAQQFSDYHSELNMSSLELGDSALYFCASSTRTRALSEQFFGPGTRLTVL.

On this clone: The DNA is left out, because the CDR3 cannot be placed on it with certainty; the CDR3 is given as TCRdb lists it. The genes are TRBV21-1 and TRBJ1-3; the table calls TRBD1, which could not be checked here. TRBV21-1 is flagged as a pseudogene. The CDR3 region is 14 residues in length, termini included. Here the CDR3 reads CASSKVGAGNTIYF.

The V gene is TRBV4-1, the J gene TRBJ2-1, with D tentatively TRBD1 or TRBD2 (5 bases each). The CDR3 is 16 amino acids. V was trimmed by 3 bases and J by 4 bases, leaving 16 bases between them. Germline CDR1 is MGHRA and CDR2 is YSYEKL. DNA for the CDR3: TGCGCCAGCAGCCAGGGACGGGACGCTCGATACAATGAGCAGTTCTTC. Residues: CASSQGRDARYNEQFF.

The genes are TRBV14 and TRBJ1-2, with 9 nucleotides matching TRBD1. V trimming: 4 bases; J trimming: 6 bases; junction bases outside the gene matches: 3. Per the germline V gene, CDR1 is SGHDN and CDR2 is FVKESK. The CDR3 consists of 13 residues. CDR3 amino acids: CASSPRQGDGYTF. The CDR3 DNA is TGTGCCAGCAGCCCTAGACAGGGGGATGGCTACACCTTC.